The text below deals with one T cell receptor (beta chain). This clone was seen a single time. The antigen it binds to is not known. Base qualities are missing; no much larger clone stands one base away. TCRbeta CDR3 regions were amplified from genomic DNA by means of the immunoSEQ Assay, a bias-controlled multiplex PCR. The source study handled its data this way. The number of nucleated cells in each sample was estimated by amplification of reference gene primers within the assay. To quantify the absolute abundance of each unique TCRbeta CDR3 rearrangement, sequence reads were collapsed and filtered. For each sample, productive Simpson clonality was calculated as the square root of Simpson's diversity index across productive rearrangements. TCRdb provides this immuneACCESS table in a form limited to in-frame rearrangements. Some clones are lacking; in checked studies, under half of them reflect an unresolved V gene, and why the rest are absent is not known. D and trimming come from the DNA, and the V and J calls and clone size come from that table. The sample table holds 70,000 to 95,000 clones, of which around 88% were seen once. The ten largest make up roughly 8.1% of the sample.

These data come from a study of blood T cell repertoires in COVID-19 (dated by TCRdb to 2019 to 2021). Study-level background: Samples covering the acute and convalescent phases of COVID-19 were provided by collaborators in the United States, Italy and Spain. Where available, HLA class I and class II types were taken from metadata supplied by the sample provider and were not determined by assay-based typing. Samples were obtained from the ongoing ImmuneRACE study (first 160 participants) and from over 1,000 subjects provided by 6 global collaborators. The repertoires were made available in a free public database intended to serve as a resource for research on the immune response to SARS-CoV-2. The dataset comprised deeply sampled blood TCRbeta repertoires from subjects exposed to, actively infected with, or recovered from COVID-19. The material from the prospective study consisted of cDNA or gDNA derived from T cells, B-cell-depleted T cells, or PBMCs. A de-identified subject ID, COVID-19 status, age in years and sex were almost always included in the sample metadata.

According to the germline V gene, CDR1 reads MDHEN and CDR2 reads SYDVKM. After removal of 3 bases from V and 5 bases from J, the junction retains 7 bases not matched to a gene. The cysteine opens and the phenylalanine closes a CDR3 of 15 amino acids. The entry retains the CDR3 DNA only, 45 bases that are in frame from base 1. Results and caveats for the whole study, not just this receptor: The quantity of clinical and demographic metadata differed by source and by participant and was supplied without curation.

Whole blood was collected in K2EDTA tubes by collaborating institutions according to the institutions' own protocols. Collaborator samples were shipped for TCRbeta analysis as frozen whole blood, isolated PBMCs, or DNA extracted from either sample type. Input material: peripheral blood. This TCR derives from a woman aged 70-85 years with acute or convalescent COVID-19. This chain is built from TRBV28 and TRBJ2-1, with 7 central nucleotides matching TRBD2. The CDR3 region has the sequence CASSFNGRQDNEQFF. The DNA sequence reads TGTGCCAGCAGTTTTAACGGGAGGCAAGACAATGAGCAGTTCTTC.